This T cell receptor beta chain was found in a study of blood T cell repertoires in COVID-19. The table came from immunoSEQ multiplex PCR; TCRdb's copy has only in-frame clones and leaves some out. The table has 150,000 to 200,000 clones, approximately 90% seen once. This CDR3 is built from 13 residues. The V and J ends lost 3 bases and 5 bases respectively, with 10 bases between them. Germline loops: CDR1 SGHTA, CDR2 FQGNSA. The chain links TRBV7-2 to TRBJ1-1; D is unresolved. The sample taken for sequencing was peripheral blood. This receptor was taken from a woman of 80 years or more in a cohort sampled during active or convalescent COVID-19. The CDR3 sequence: CASSFLYRTEAFF. DNA for the CDR3: TGTGCCAGCAGCTTCTTGTATCGGACTGAAGCTTTCTTT.